This TCR beta chain was obtained from a study of cytomegalovirus exposure and HLA in healthy donors. Worth noting for this clone: Its antigen is unidentified.

Findings of the study overall: In vitro assays verified that three CMV-associated chains recognized CMV antigens specifically. In the roughly 120 validation repertoires, a later analysis found that first-cohort TCR clusters tended to co-occur.

Sequencing used immunoSEQ multiplex PCR; TCRdb keeps in-frame clones, though not all of them. The sample contains 150,000 to 200,000 clones, about 82% of which appear only once. Germline-derived CDR1 and CDR2 are MNHNY and SVGAGI (reference sequence). CDR3 length: 16 amino acids. Trimming left V 7 bases short and J 0 bases short, with 16 bases between. This sequence was found in a man aged 25-45 years in good health and CMV-seropositive. V usage is TRBV6-6 and J usage is TRBJ2-4, with a weak D call TRBD1 (6 bases). Sequenced sample: PBMCs. CDR3 in amino acids: CASTGKGERAKNIQYF. CDR3 bases: TGTGCCAGCACCGGGAAGGGGGAAAGAGCCAAAAACATTCAGTACTTC.